This T cell receptor (beta chain) is drawn from a study of T cells in lung cancer brain metastases. Study as a whole: Median interval between primary and brain metastasis samples was roughly 350 days. Study findings and constraints: Fragmented FFPE DNA may have left the infiltrating repertoire incompletely captured.

Germline CDR1 is MNHEY and CDR2 is SVGAGI. V was trimmed by 5 bases and J by 1 base, leaving 8 bases between them. The CDR3 loop spans 13 amino acids. On this clone itself: Its matching antigen is unknown.

Sequencing used immunoSEQ multiplex PCR; TCRdb keeps in-frame clones, though not all of them. The data show about 5,000 clones, with around 85% seen just once and 9.2% held by the top ten. The chain employs TRBV6-5 and TRBJ1-2; D not resolved. This sequence originates from a woman aged 50 to 60 with non-small cell lung cancer that had spread to the brain. The source material was tumor tissue from a brain metastasis. CDR3 nucleotide sequence: TGTGCCAGCAGTCAAGCCGATAACTATGGCTACACCTTC. Translated: CASSQADNYGYTF.